This T cell receptor (beta chain) derives from a study of T cell responses to AZD1222 COVID-19 vaccine. Overall study results and limits: Vaccine-associated CD4 TCRs spanned spike, dominant at 160-218 and 743-854.

TCRdb's copy holds only in-frame clones and misses some; the assay was immunoSEQ multiplex PCR. The table lists approximately 270,000 clones, about 94% of them singletons. A remark on this clone: What it recognizes is unknown.

Per the germline V gene, CDR1 is SGHTA and CDR2 is FQGNSA. The CDR3 extends over 16 amino acids. V was trimmed by 1 base and J by 0 bases, leaving 10 bases between them. The chain carries TRBV7-2 and TRBJ1-3; D unclear. This clonotype was sampled from an adult who received the AZD1222 COVID-19 vaccine. This sample comprised peripheral blood, obtained 28 days after the second AZD1222 dose. The CDR3 loop is CASSLEPASSGNTIYF. In DNA form, the CDR3 reads TGTGCCAGCAGCTTAGAACCCGCTTCCTCTGGAAACACCATATATTTT.